The 17 T cell receptor beta chains presented below share a single source sample, sequenced in a study of regulatory T cells in long-lasting Graves disease. Time point noted: newly diagnosed GD, antithyroid drugs for less than 3 months. The TCR library was made from RNA extracted from PBMCs. Assembly of TCR beta libraries relied on iRepertoire HTBI primers together with Arm-PCR of CDR3 regions. Via MiXCR, TCRdb re-called the multiplex PCR reads, giving one row per CDR3 protein. Of more than 400,000 distinct CDR3 sequences in the sample, around 15% were seen once. This sample also appeared in a second study, on T cells in Graves' hyperthyroidism and ophthalmopathy.

The sequenced sample was peripheral blood mononuclear cells (PBMCs), obtained at new diagnosis, from a patient treated with antithyroid drugs. The source is a man between 40 and 49 years old with Graves disease.

This clonotype was picked up many times. The junction shows a germline mismatch at one end, possibly a read error. The CDR3 nucleotides are TGTGCCAGCAGTTGGCAGCCGATTGGACAGGGCCAAAAGACCCAGTACTTC. Translating it yields CASSWQPIGQGQKTQYF. The chain recombines TRBV6-5 with TRBJ2-5, with TRBD1 matching 8 bases. The CDR3 spans 17 residues. CDR1 and CDR2 from the germline V gene are MNHEY and SVGAGI.

This clonotype was detected many times. The chain links TRBV12-3 or TRBV12-4 to TRBJ1-2; D is unclear. V was trimmed by 3 bases and J by 8 bases, leaving 19 bases between them. The CDR3 spans 15 residues. This CDR3 is CASSLWGREYAGYTF. DNA for the CDR3: TGTGCCAGCAGTTTGTGGGGAAGGGAATATGCGGGCTACACCTTC.

This clonotype was counted at least ten times. The V call is TRBV7-9, the J call TRBJ2-1; 7 bases agree with TRBD1. The CDR3 length is 14 residues. V lost 3 bases, J lost 5 bases, and 4 bases stayed unmatched. The germline gives CDR1 SEHNR, CDR2 FQNEAQ (reference sequence). For the CDR3, the DNA is TGTGCCAGCAGCTTTCTCGGACAGGACAATGAGCAGTTCTTC. Translating gives CASSFLGQDNEQFF. The variable domain in full, completed from reference TRBV7-9 and TRBJ2-1, reads DTGVSQNPRHKITKRGQNVTFRCDPISEHNRLYWYRQTLGQGPEFLTYFQNEAQLEKSRLLSDRFSAERPKGSFSTLEIQRTEQGDSAMYLCASSFLGQDNEQFFGPGTRLTVL.

In this sample, this clonotype turned up many times. The rearrangement uses TRBV28 and TRBJ2-3; 9 bases align to TRBD2. The CDR3 has 18 residues. Germline CDR1 is MDHEN and CDR2 is SYDVKM. V lost 5 bases, J lost 0 bases, and 12 bases stayed unmatched. The CDR3 DNA reads TGTGCCAGCAGTCTACCGCCGTGGACTAGCGCAAGCACAGATACGCAGTATTTT. Amino acids: CASSLPPWTSASTDTQYF.

The chain employs TRBV29-1 and TRBJ2-1, with D possibly TRBD2 on 5 matching bases. Germline V CDR1 and CDR2: SQVTM, ANQGSEA. V was shortened by 7 bases and J by 1 base, with 20 bases between the two germline ends. The CDR3 length is 16 residues. The CDR3 nucleotides read TGCAGCGGCGCCTCAGCGGTCGGGGAATCCTACAATGAGCAGTTCTTC. Its protein product is CSGASAVGESYNEQFF.

This clonotype was detected a few times. The chain couples TRBV20-1 to TRBJ2-1, with 11 bases matching TRBD2. V lost 5 bases and J lost 7; bases outside the gene matches: 7. CDR1 is DFQATT, CDR2 SNEGSKA, per germline (reference sequence). This CDR3 spans 14 amino acids. The CDR3 coding sequence is TGCAGTGCTTTGACTAGCGGGACGGCGAATGAGCAGTTCTTC. Protein sequence: CSALTSGTANEQFF.

This clonotype was seen at least ten times. The chain carries TRBV28 and TRBJ2-6, with D perhaps matching TRBD2 (7 bases). The CDR3 runs to 17 residues. V was trimmed by 4 bases and J by 0 bases, leaving 13 bases between them. The germline CDR1 and CDR2 sequences are MDHEN and SYDVKM. CDR3 DNA: TGTGCCAGCAGTTCCCGGGGGGCCAACTCTGGGGCCAACGTCCTGACTTTC. This translates into CASSSRGANSGANVLTF.

This clonotype was detected ten times or more. This sequence joins TRBV6-1 and TRBJ2-5, with 8 bases lining up with TRBD1. There are 14 residues in the CDR3. The germline V gene encodes CDR1 MNHNS and CDR2 SASEGT. Unmatched junction bases numbered 2, after V lost 5 bases and J lost 0 bases. CDR3 sequence: CASSTGGNQETQYF. Written as DNA, the CDR3 is TGTGCCAGCAGTACAGGGGGGAACCAAGAGACCCAGTACTTC.

The gene calls are TRBV5-1 and TRBJ2-5; 9 bases are a match to TRBD2. The length of the CDR3 is 16 residues. With V trimmed by 6 bases and J by 2 bases, 11 bases remained unmatched. Germline CDR1 is SGHRS and CDR2 is YFSETQ. The chain's CDR3 is CASMVSGRIRQETQYF. The CDR3 nucleotides read TGCGCCAGCATGGTTAGCGGGAGAATACGTCAAGAGACCCAGTACTTC.

This chain connects TRBV25-1 to TRBJ2-7; D is uncertain. The CDR3 loop spans 13 amino acids. CDR1 and CDR2 (germline): MGHDK, SYGVNS. V lost 8 bases and J 0 bases, leaving 11 bases between the germline ends. The CDR3 DNA reads TGTGCCAGCCCAGAGCCTAGCTCCTACGAGCAGTACTTC. Protein product: CASPEPSSYEQYF.

This clonotype was counted many times. CDR3 sequence reads: CASRMRLSLNTEAFF. CDR3 DNA: TGTGCCAGCAGAATGAGACTGAGTCTGAACACTGAAGCTTTCTTT. The chain uses TRBV5-6 and TRBJ1-1; D is unresolved. The V end was cut by 5 bases, the J end by 0 bases, with 14 bases between. The germline CDR1 and CDR2 sequences are SGHDT and YYEEEE. The CDR3 covers 15 residues.

This clonotype was seen more than once but under ten times. The rearrangement uses TRBV3-1 and TRBJ2-1, with TRBD2 matching over 11 bases. Germline V gene sequence: CDR1 LGHDT, CDR2 YNNKEL (reference sequence). V lost 4 bases and J lost 1; bases outside the gene matches: 6. CDR3 length equals 17 residues. This chain's CDR3 is CASSPDSGRVSYNEQFF. The CDR3 nucleotides read TGTGCCAGCAGCCCTGATAGCGGGAGGGTTTCCTACAATGAGCAGTTCTTC.

The chain carries TRBV7-9 and TRBJ2-7; 9 nucleotides match TRBD2. The CDR3 is 19 residues long. Germline V gives CDR1 SEHNR, CDR2 FQNEAQ (reference sequence). With V trimmed by 5 bases and J by 0 bases, 17 bases remained unmatched. CDR3 loop: CASSRIGTSTLRSSYEQYF. DNA for the CDR3: TGTGCCAGCAGCAGGATCGGGACTAGCACCTTGAGGAGCTCCTACGAGCAGTACTTC. Complete variable domain (other parts from reference TRBV7-9 and TRBJ2-7): DTGVSQNPRHKITKRGQNVTFRCDPISEHNRLYWYRQTLGQGPEFLTYFQNEAQLEKSRLLSDRFSAERPKGSFSTLEIQRTEQGDSAMYLCASSRIGTSTLRSSYEQYFGPGTRLTVT.

This clonotype was observed at least ten times. The V gene is TRBV5-7, the J gene TRBJ1-5, with D perhaps matching TRBD1 (5 bases). TRBV5-7 is identified as an open reading frame with a role that is uncertain. The CDR3 totals 17 residues. Trimming removed 0 bases from V and 4 bases from J, with 17 bases in between. CDR3 DNA: TGTGCCAGCAGCTTGGAGGCCGTGACAGAAGAGAATCAGCCCCAGCATTTT. Translated: CASSLEAVTEENQPQHF.

About this clonotype: A much larger clonotype is one base distant, so this may be a read error. The chain combines TRBV20-1 with TRBJ2-2, with TRBD1 matching over 7 bases. In germline, CDR1 is DFQATT, CDR2 SNEGSKA (reference sequence). This CDR3 has 16 residues. The CDR3 loop is CGARKTGQRLTGELFF. Here the CDR3 DNA reads TGCGGTGCTAGAAAAACGGGACAGCGGCTCACCGGGGAGCTGTTTTTT.

In this sample, this clonotype turned up many times. The gene calls are TRBV30 and TRBJ1-4; possibly TRBD1 for D (6 bases). This CDR3 comprises 14 residues. Trimming took 2 bases from V and 10 from J, leaving 17 bases between them. Germline lookup yields CDR1 GTSNPN and CDR2 SVGIG (reference sequence). The CDR3 reads CAWSSTGRAGKLFF. The CDR3 coding sequence is TGTGCCTGGAGTTCCACAGGGAGAGCAGGAAAACTGTTTTTT.

This clonotype was picked up many times. J is TRBJ1-1 and V is TRBV30; possibly TRBD1 for D (5 bases). The V gene's germline CDR1 is GTSNPN and CDR2 SVGIG (reference sequence). Trimming left V 1 base short and J 3 bases short, with 9 bases between. CDR3 length equals 13 residues. The CDR3 DNA sequence: TGTGCCTGGAGTGCCCAGGGTTACACTGAAGCTTTCTTT. Amino acids: CAWSAQGYTEAFF.